Here is one T cell receptor (beta chain) with its context. Its antigen is not known. This PCR relied on a set of 60 Vbeta primers and 13 Jbeta primers. TCRdb's table, derived via immunoSEQ multiplex PCR, lists solely in-frame clones and lacks some. Here the sample spans about 200,000 clones, roughly four fifths being singletons. The entry originates in a study of cytomegalovirus exposure and HLA in healthy donors. General observations from the study: Other equally common chains were less clonally expanded than HLA-associated TCR beta chains, a later analysis showed. Some TCR beta chains (about 180 of them) were listed as cytomegalovirus-associated. As a later analysis showed, a missense DCLRE1C variant was linked to trimming of TCR beta V- and J-genes.

The germline gives CDR1 SGHDN, CDR2 FVKESK. Trimming took 8 bases from V and 6 from J, leaving 8 bases between them. The CDR3 has 12 residues. The sequencing sample was made of PBMCs. This clonotype was obtained from a boy younger than 10 in good health and CMV-seronegative. V gene TRBV14 combines with J gene TRBJ1-6; tentatively, D is TRBD1 (5 bases). The CDR3 nucleotides read TGTGCCAGCGCAGGGCTTAATTCACCCCTCCACTTT. Translated, it gives CASAGLNSPLHF.